This TCR beta chain was found in a study of response to subunit inactivated influenza vaccine. Each CDR3 protein gets one entry after TCRdb re-called the RT-PCR reads with MiXCR. In the table there are 600,000 to 850,000 distinct CDR3 sequences, 11% to 15% of which are singletons. The ends lost 5 bases at V and 5 bases at J; junction bases unmatched: 12. Germline lookup yields CDR1 MDHEN and CDR2 SYDVKM. This CDR3 has 15 amino acids. This rearrangement joins TRBV28 to TRBJ2-7; TRBD1 matches at 7 bases. The source of this sequence is a man between 45 and 60 years old who received an inactivated influenza vaccine. Sequenced here: PBMCs from blood, sampled around two weeks before vaccination. CDR3 sequence reads: CASSQHRGRRDEQYF. The CDR3 DNA follows: TGTGCCAGCAGTCAGCATAGGGGGCGCCGAGACGAGCAGTACTTC.